Below, 25 T cell receptor beta chains from the same sample are listed, as sequenced in a study of T cells in Graves' hyperthyroidism and ophthalmopathy. Amplified TCR beta CDR3 regions derived from RNA transcripts. HTBI primers were employed in a first-round RT-PCR of the TCR CDR3. Using its own MiXCR run on the multiplex PCR reads, TCRdb lists one record per CDR3 protein. The table records a few hundred thousand distinct CDR3 sequences, roughly a sixth of them present only once. Sequencing input: blood. These receptors were taken from a woman under 40 with Graves' ophthalmopathy.

This clonotype was counted many times. The V call is TRBV5-1, the J call TRBJ1-1; D call uncertain. This CDR3 comprises 14 residues. The germline V gene has CDR1 SGHRS and CDR2 YFSETQ. Trimming took off 0 bases at V and 5 bases at J, with 11 bases between the two ends. CDR3 coding DNA: TGCGCCAGCAGCTTGGTGGCAGGTCAAACTGAAGCTTTCTTT. Amino acid sequence: CASSLVAGQTEAFF.

The table lists this clonotype with many counts. The chain joins TRBV12-3 or TRBV12-4 to TRBJ2-5; D is unresolved. This CDR3 contains 13 residues. Trimming shortened V by 8 bases and J by 4 bases, and 14 bases separated the two germline ends. The CDR3 reads CASGQLTPETQYF. Written as DNA, the CDR3 is TGTGCCAGCGGTCAGCTGACCCCAGAGACCCAGTACTTC.

In the case of this clonotype: A single base separates this from a much larger clone, so it may be a read error. The V call is TRBV12-3 or TRBV12-4, the J call TRBJ1-2, with TRBD1 matching 7 bases. The CDR3 has 14 residues. The V and J ends lost 6 bases and 6 bases, in that order; junction bases with no gene match: 10. CDR3 coding DNA: TGTGCCAGCAGAGGCCGGGACAGAGACCATGGCTACACCTTC. Translated, it gives CASRGRDRDHGYTF.

This clonotype was seen more than once but under ten times. The chain uses TRBV11-3 and TRBJ2-1, with a tentative D call TRBD2 (5 bases). The CDR3 is 15 residues long. The germline V gene encodes CDR1 SGHNT and CDR2 YENEEA. V was clipped by 2 bases and J by 1 base, with 9 bases between them. The CDR3 here is CASSLRETSYNEQFF. The CDR3 nucleotides read TGTGCCAGCAGCTTAAGGGAGACTTCCTACAATGAGCAGTTCTTC.

This clonotype was counted many times. The chain employs TRBV7-3 and TRBJ1-6; 8 nucleotides line up with TRBD1. V gave up 4 bases and J gave up 10 bases; unmatched junction bases: 3. The CDR3 consists of 13 residues. Germline V CDR1 and CDR2: SGHTA, FQGTGA. The CDR3 here is CASSSTGESPLHF. In nucleotides, the CDR3 is TGTGCCAGCAGCTCGACAGGGGAATCACCCCTCCACTTT.

CDR3 loop: CASRGSSPSTDTQYF. The DNA of the CDR3 is TGTGCCAGCCGGGGAAGCAGCCCTAGCACAGATACGCAGTATTTT. This chain connects TRBV3-1 to TRBJ2-3; weak D call: TRBD2 (5 bases). Germline CDR1 and CDR2: LGHDT and YNNKEL (reference sequence). The V end lost 8 bases, the J end lost 0 bases, and 15 bases lay between the germline ends. The CDR3 is 15 amino acids.

The chain has TRBV11-1 and TRBJ2-2, with D hard to call. The CDR3 is 16 residues long. CDR1 SGHAT and CDR2 FQDESV come from the germline V gene (reference sequence). Trimming cost V 0 bases and J 1 base, with 9 bases left between them. The CDR3 DNA sequence: TGTGCCAGCAGCTTAGCCCTGGGGATGAACACCGGGGAGCTGTTTTTT. This sequence encodes CASSLALGMNTGELFF.

This clonotype was counted only a few times. The rearrangement joins TRBV6-1 to TRBJ2-7, with TRBD2 as a possible D gene (6 bases). In germline, CDR1 is MNHNS, CDR2 SASEGT. V lost 8 bases to trimming and J lost 0 bases, with 20 bases between them. CDR3 length equals 16 residues. The CDR3 bases are TGTGCCAGCTCCACTGGCACCGGGACTTCCTCCTACGAGCAGTACTTC. This encodes CASSTGTGTSSYEQYF.

This clonotype was counted ten times or more. V gene TRBV20-1 combines with J gene TRBJ2-1; no clear D. Trimming stripped 0 bases from V and 5 bases from J, with 14 bases between. Germline V lookup: CDR1 DFQATT, CDR2 SNEGSKA (reference sequence). This CDR3 has 15 residues. This CDR3 reads CSARDSELHNNEQFF. CDR3 sequence (DNA): TGCAGTGCTAGAGACTCGGAGCTTCATAACAATGAGCAGTTCTTC.

The rearrangement uses TRBV12-3 or TRBV12-4 and TRBJ2-1; 9 nucleotides line up with TRBD2. The CDR3 sequence is 15 residues long. The V and J ends lost 3 bases and 8 bases, in that order; junction bases with no gene match: 8. The CDR3 region is CASSLSSGSWDEQFF. The CDR3 DNA sequence: TGTGCCAGCAGTTTGAGTAGCGGGAGTTGGGATGAGCAGTTCTTC.

This clonotype was picked up many times. The rearrangement joins TRBV13 to TRBJ1-1; D might be TRBD1 (5 bases). The CDR3 contains 13 residues. The germline CDR1 and CDR2 sequences are PRHDT and FYEKMQ (reference sequence). Trimming removed 3 bases from V and 4 bases from J, with 9 bases in between. CDR3 residues: CASSFGRVTEAFF. CDR3 sequence (DNA): TGTGCCAGCAGCTTCGGCAGGGTCACTGAAGCTTTCTTT.

In its sample, this clonotype was seen a few times. The chain uses TRBV6-1 and TRBJ1-1; the match to TRBD1 covers 9 bases. Trimming at V came to 6 bases and at J to 5 bases, leaving 7 bases not matched to a gene. The germline gives CDR1 MNHNS, CDR2 SASEGT. The CDR3 has 14 residues. The CDR3 spells CASRQTGGGTEAFF. In nucleotides, the CDR3 is TGTGCCAGCAGACAGACAGGGGGAGGAACTGAAGCTTTCTTT.

In this sample, this clonotype turned up many times. This chain links TRBV29-1 with TRBJ2-3; TRBD1 matches at 8 bases. V lost 6 bases to trimming and J lost 6 bases; unmatched junction nucleotides: 11. The CDR3 runs 14 residues. Germline lookup yields CDR1 SQVTM and CDR2 ANQGSEA. The CDR3 DNA reads TGCAGCGTGAGAGACAGGGGTAGGGTCGATACGCAGTATTTT. Translated: CSVRDRGRVDTQYF.

The gene calls are TRBV4-1 and TRBJ2-1; 9 nucleotides align to TRBD1. The CDR3 totals 17 residues. Germline CDR1 MGHRA, CDR2 YSYEKL. J lost 10 bases, V lost 0 bases, and 13 bases had no gene match. The DNA of the CDR3 is TGCGCCAGCAGCCAAGATTGGGAGGACAGGGGTCGTGGGGAGCAGTTCTTC. Its protein product is CASSQDWEDRGRGEQFF.

This clonotype was seen more than once but under ten times. The chain links TRBV4-3 to TRBJ2-5; the D is unclear. V lost 1 base to trimming and J lost 5 bases, with 8 bases between them. The germline gives CDR1 LGHNA, CDR2 YSLEER. The CDR3 consists of 13 residues. The CDR3 bases are TGCGCCAGCAGCCAAGCCCCAAGGGAGACCCAGTACTTC. This gives the protein CASSQAPRETQYF.

This clonotype was found many times. This rearrangement joins TRBV12-3 or TRBV12-4 to TRBJ2-5, with 7 positions matching TRBD1. There are 15 residues in the CDR3. The trim removed 6 bases at V and 1 base at J, leaving 8 bases unmatched. Written as DNA, the CDR3 is TGTGCCAGCAGCCCCCGAACAGGGGTCCAAGAGACCCAGTACTTC. Translating gives CASSPRTGVQETQYF.

Details on this clonotype: Germline and junction disagree at one end, which may indicate a read error. CDR3 sequence reads: CAGKGEGAHYGYTF. Written as DNA, the CDR3 is TGTGCCGGCAAAGGGGAGGGGGCCCACTATGGCTACACCTTC. This rearrangement joins TRBV5-1 to TRBJ1-2; 7 nucleotides agree with TRBD1. The CDR3 runs to 14 residues. CDR1 is SGHRS and CDR2 is YFSETQ in the germline V gene.

This clonotype was counted at least ten times. The gene calls are TRBV28 and TRBJ2-5, with TRBD2 matching 8 bases. Germline loops: CDR1 MDHEN, CDR2 SYDVKM. The CDR3 runs to 12 residues. V was pared by 8 bases and J by 5 bases, with 4 bases of the junction left unmatched. This CDR3 is CASGLASETQYF. As DNA, the CDR3 is TGTGCCAGCGGACTAGCTTCTGAGACCCAGTACTTC.

The chain employs TRBV6-2 or TRBV6-3 and TRBJ2-7; 11 positions match TRBD2. V trimming: 5 bases; J trimming: 3 bases; junction bases outside the gene matches: 6. In germline, CDR1 is MNHEY, CDR2 SVGEGT. The CDR3 runs 15 residues. CDR3 DNA sequence: TGTGCCAGCAGTGGCACTAGCGGGGGAAACTACGAGCAGTACTTC. This encodes CASSGTSGGNYEQYF.

This clonotype was seen repeatedly, ten times or more. The chain employs TRBV20-1 and TRBJ2-3; D unclear. V lost 3 bases to trimming and J lost 4 bases, with 17 bases between them. The germline gives CDR1 DFQATT, CDR2 SNEGSKA (reference sequence). The CDR3 has 15 amino acids. CDR3 amino acids: CSASPSAVLPDTQYF. The DNA of the CDR3 is TGCAGTGCTAGCCCGAGCGCTGTGTTGCCAGATACGCAGTATTTT.

This clonotype has a handful of counts. CDR3 bases: TGTGCCAGCAGTTGGACAGGGGGATCTTCTGGGGCCAACGTCCTGACTTTC. It translates to CASSWTGGSSGANVLTF. The chain carries TRBV6-5 and TRBJ2-6; 10 nucleotides match TRBD1. CDR1 is MNHEY and CDR2 is SVGAGI in the germline V gene. The J segment lost 1 base and the V segment lost 4 bases, leaving 4 bases of the junction unmatched. This CDR3 contains 17 residues.

The V and J genes are TRBV6-1 and TRBJ2-2, with a tentative D call TRBD2 (5 bases). The CDR3 runs to 14 residues. The germline V gene has CDR1 MNHNS and CDR2 SASEGT. The V end was cut by 5 bases, the J end by 5 bases, with 12 bases between. CDR3 in amino acids: CASSPASGTGELFF. As DNA, the CDR3 is TGTGCCAGCAGTCCCGCCTCGGGGACCGGGGAGCTGTTTTTT.

In its sample, this clonotype was seen many times. The chain combines TRBV7-3 with TRBJ2-1; TRBD1 agrees at 7 bases. The CDR3 runs to 14 residues. V shed 3 bases, J shed 5 bases, and the junction held 4 bases outside the gene matches. Germline CDR1 reads SGHTA; CDR2 reads FQGTGA. The CDR3 nucleotides are TGTGCCAGCAGCTTGACAGGGACGGACAATGAGCAGTTCTTC. Protein sequence: CASSLTGTDNEQFF.

This clonotype has only a few counts. The genes are TRBV7-9 and TRBJ2-1; no definite D call. There are 13 residues in the CDR3. CDR1 and CDR2 from the germline V gene are SEHNR and FQNEAQ (reference sequence). V was trimmed by 7 bases and J by 8 bases, leaving 15 bases between them. The CDR3 is CASIVEAGHEQFF. The DNA for the CDR3 is TGTGCCAGCATCGTTGAGGCTGGTCATGAGCAGTTCTTC.

This clonotype came up many times. V is TRBV5-1 and J is TRBJ1-1; 9 nucleotides match TRBD1. CDR1 SGHRS and CDR2 YFSETQ come from the germline V gene. There are 14 residues in the CDR3. V shed 3 bases, J shed 5 bases, and the junction held 5 bases outside the gene matches. The CDR3 is CASSSQGARTEAFF. Here the CDR3 DNA reads TGCGCCAGCAGCTCACAGGGGGCGCGAACTGAAGCTTTCTTT.